One sample yielded the 30 T cell receptor beta chains listed below, sequenced in a study of CD8 T cells in ankylosing spondylitis (dated by TCRdb to 2016 to 2017). The antigens of these receptors remain unknown. Library method: 5' RACE. Sequencer: Illumina HiSeq 2500. TCRdb reran the public reads through fastp at Q25 and MiXCR, keeping productive beta chains. Identical CDR3 proteins give one entry, which carries the most common genes and DNA. This sample has 650,000 to 800,000 distinct CDR3 sequences in its table, and 15% to 20% of those were observed once. Of the sample, under 20% is held by the ten largest clones. The paper as a whole reports these results and caveats: A TCR beta motif of 7 or 8 highly homologous amino acid variants appeared characteristic of blood from ankylosing spondylitis patients.

Sequencing was done on a sample of blood, either unsorted or a sorted T cell fraction (not recorded which). Source of these receptors: a male donor with ankylosing spondylitis.

In its sample, this clonotype was seen a few times. The CDR3 loop is CASSLDRATNEKLFF. CDR3 in DNA: TGTGCCAGCAGCTTAGACAGGGCTACTAATGAAAAACTGTTTTTT. The V and J genes are TRBV7-9 and TRBJ1-4, with D possibly matching TRBD1 (6 bases). Deletions cut 1 base from V and 2 bases from J, with 8 bases between. The germline V gene encodes CDR1 SEHNR and CDR2 FQNEAQ (reference sequence). This CDR3 is built from 15 residues.

The count of this clonotype is one. The chain links TRBV2 to TRBJ1-4, with D possibly being TRBD1 (5 bases). The germline V and J ends were trimmed by 2 bases and 8 bases, with 12 bases remaining between them. CDR1 and CDR2 from the germline V gene are SNHLY and FYNNEI. This CDR3 comprises 14 residues. CDR3 sequence (DNA): TGTGCCAGCAGTGAATTCAGGGAGGACGAAAAACTGTTTTTT. Translating it yields CASSEFREDEKLFF.

Written as DNA, the CDR3 is TGCGCCAGCAGCTCTGGACTAGCTGGGGAGCAGTACTTC. Residues: CASSSGLAGEQYF. This sequence joins TRBV5-1 and TRBJ2-7, with TRBD2 identical over 8 bases. Germline CDR1 SGHRS, CDR2 YFSETQ. V trimming: 3 bases; J trimming: 7 bases; junction bases outside the gene matches: 6. This CDR3 is built from 13 residues.

The CDR3 nucleotides are TGTGCCAGCAGTGAAAGTTCCGGAAGACCCACAGATACGCAGTATTTT. This encodes CASSESSGRPTDTQYF. The V call is TRBV6-1, the J call TRBJ2-3, with D uncertain. The CDR3 extends over 16 amino acids. Per the germline V gene, CDR1 is MNHNS and CDR2 is SASEGT. V dropped 2 bases and J dropped 2 bases, with 14 bases sitting between them.

This chain uses TRBV10-3 with TRBJ1-5; 7 nucleotides match TRBD1. CDR3 size: 15 residues. CDR1 ENHRY and CDR2 SYGVKD come from the germline V gene. Trimming at V came to 2 bases and at J to 9 bases, leaving 10 bases not matched to a gene. Written as DNA, the CDR3 is TGTGCCATCAGTGAGAAGGTGGCAGGGGGAAGGCCCCAGCATTTT. Translating gives CAISEKVAGGRPQHF.

In this sample, this clonotype turned up many times. This chain links TRBV5-1 with TRBJ1-1, with D maybe TRBD1 (5 bases). The germline V gene encodes CDR1 SGHRS and CDR2 YFSETQ. This CDR3 region has 14 residues. Trimming cost V 8 bases and J 2 bases, with 16 bases left between them. This CDR3 is CASRQREANTEAFF. Written as DNA, the CDR3 is TGCGCCAGTCGACAGCGAGAGGCCAACACTGAAGCTTTCTTT.

A few counts support this clonotype. The chain carries TRBV12-3 or TRBV12-4 and TRBJ2-1; 10 bases align to TRBD2. This CDR3 region has 15 residues. V gave up 6 bases and J gave up 5 bases; unmatched junction bases: 7. The CDR3 DNA sequence: TGTGCCAGCAGCGCCATCCTAGCGGGAGACAATGAGCAGTTCTTC. This translates into CASSAILAGDNEQFF.

This chain joins TRBV20-1 and TRBJ2-3, with D perhaps TRBD1 or TRBD2 (6 bases each). Germline CDR1 is DFQATT and CDR2 is SNEGSKA (reference sequence). Trimming took off 6 bases at V and 1 base at J, with 14 bases between the two ends. This CDR3 spans 14 amino acids. The CDR3 loop reads CSAPGASRTDTQYF. CDR3 sequence (DNA): TGCAGTGCGCCGGGGGCTAGTCGCACAGATACGCAGTATTTT.

V gene TRBV12-3 or TRBV12-4 combines with J gene TRBJ2-2, with a weak D call TRBD2 (5 bases). The CDR3 length is 16 residues. With 5 bases removed from V and 5 bases from J, the gap between germline ends came to 18 bases. The CDR3 DNA follows: TGTGCCAGCAGTACACCCGAGTCGCTAGCAACCGGGGAGCTGTTTTTT. Translating it yields CASSTPESLATGELFF.

Only a few counts were recorded for this clonotype. The chain has TRBV12-3 or TRBV12-4 and TRBJ2-3, with D tentatively TRBD2 (6 bases). The CDR3 length is 13 residues. V was clipped by 7 bases and J by 0 bases, with 8 bases between them. The CDR3 loop reads CASTSASTDTQYF. The CDR3 DNA reads TGTGCCAGCACTAGCGCGAGCACAGATACGCAGTATTTT.

V is TRBV20-1 and J is TRBJ1-2, with D perhaps TRBD1 (5 bases). Germline CDR1 DFQATT, CDR2 SNEGSKA (reference sequence). The CDR3 runs 12 residues. Trimming took 6 bases from V and 1 from J, leaving 9 bases between them. The CDR3 protein is CSARDFNYGYTF. For the CDR3, the DNA is TGCAGTGCAAGGGACTTTAACTATGGCTACACCTTC.

The chain couples TRBV15 to TRBJ1-1; D remains ambiguous. This CDR3 contains 14 residues. V dropped 0 bases and J dropped 3 bases, with 8 bases sitting between them. Germline V gene data show CDR1 as LNHNV and CDR2 as YYDKDF (reference sequence). CDR3 sequence reads: CATSRDHKDTEAFF. For the CDR3, the DNA is TGTGCCACCAGCAGAGATCACAAGGACACTGAAGCTTTCTTT.

This clonotype was detected only a few times. This chain links TRBV7-6 with TRBJ1-2; TRBD1 might be the D (6 bases). From germline, CDR1 is SGHVS and CDR2 FNYEAQ. This CDR3 is built from 15 residues. Trimming removed 4 bases at V and 3 bases at J, with 15 bases between. CDR3 sequence reads: CASSSRQVSDYGYTF. The CDR3 DNA reads TGTGCCAGCAGCTCGCGACAGGTGAGCGACTATGGCTACACCTTC.

This chain links TRBV3-1 with TRBJ2-2, with D tentatively TRBD1 (5 bases). The germline CDR1 and CDR2 sequences are LGHDT and YNNKEL (reference sequence). CDR3 length: 14 amino acids. V lost 3 bases and J 4 bases, leaving 9 bases between the germline ends. This chain's CDR3 is CASSQGRSTGELFF. CDR3 nucleotides: TGTGCCAGCAGCCAGGGGCGGAGCACCGGGGAGCTGTTTTTT.

This clonotype was recorded at least ten times. The chain combines TRBV4-3 with TRBJ1-2; D is possibly TRBD1 (6 bases). The CDR3 sequence is 15 residues long. Germline CDR1 is LGHNA and CDR2 is YSLEER. V gave up 1 base and J gave up 3 bases, with 12 bases separating them. The CDR3 coding sequence is TGCGCCAGCAGCCAAGGAGGGGGACTGGACTATGGCTACACCTTC. As protein: CASSQGGGLDYGYTF.

The chain couples TRBV7-6 to TRBJ2-7, with D perhaps TRBD1 (5 bases). Per germline, CDR1 SGHVS and CDR2 FNYEAQ. This CDR3 region has 14 residues. Trimming shortened V by 1 base and J by 7 bases, and 14 bases separated the two germline ends. The CDR3: CASSLEGQAWEQYF. The DNA for the CDR3 is TGTGCCAGCAGCTTAGAGGGGCAAGCGTGGGAGCAGTACTTC.

This clonotype was counted between two and nine times. The rearrangement links TRBV7-9 to TRBJ1-3; D unclear. The CDR3 is 15 amino acids. From germline, CDR1 is SEHNR and CDR2 FQNEAQ (reference sequence). Trimming cost V 0 bases and J 1 base, with 7 bases left between them. The CDR3 nucleotides read TGTGCCAGCAGCTTAGCAGGAGTGTCTGGAAACACCATATATTTT. Protein: CASSLAGVSGNTIYF.

V is TRBV5-6 and J is TRBJ2-1; 10 nucleotides line up with TRBD2. Germline CDR1 reads SGHDT; CDR2 reads YYEEEE. The CDR3 is 18 residues long. Trimming at V came to 0 bases and at J to 5 bases, leaving 11 bases not matched to a gene. The chain's CDR3 is CASSLGPLAGEVDNEQFF. The CDR3 DNA follows: TGTGCCAGCAGCTTGGGTCCCCTAGCGGGAGAAGTGGACAATGAGCAGTTCTTC.

V is TRBV5-1 and J is TRBJ1-2; D unresolved. Looked up from germline, CDR1 is SGHRS and CDR2 is YFSETQ. The CDR3 sequence is 15 residues long. V lost 4 bases, J lost 4 bases, and 17 bases lay in between. CDR3 in DNA: TGCGCCAGCAGCCGCGATCCGGGATCGCGCTATGGCTACACCTTC. Protein product: CASSRDPGSRYGYTF.

The chain links TRBV28 to TRBJ1-5, with 9 nucleotides matching TRBD1. Looked up from germline, CDR1 is MDHEN and CDR2 is SYDVKM. This CDR3 has 15 amino acids. Trimming at V came to 4 bases and at J to 6 bases, leaving 7 bases not matched to a gene. For the CDR3, the DNA is TGTGCCAGCAGTTCACAGGGGGCGCGATCTCAGCCCCAGCATTTT. It codes for CASSSQGARSQPQHF.

This clonotype was seen only a few times. CDR3 in DNA: TGTGCCAGCAGTTTTCTCCGGACAGCAACTAATGAAAAACTGTTTTTT. Amino acids: CASSFLRTATNEKLFF. The J gene is TRBJ1-4, the V gene TRBV28, with D possibly being TRBD1 (6 bases). Looked up from germline, CDR1 is MDHEN and CDR2 is SYDVKM. Trimming shortened V by 3 bases and J by 0 bases, and 11 bases separated the two germline ends. The CDR3 runs 16 residues.

CDR3 loop: CASSLWGESSTDTQYF. The CDR3 coding sequence is TGTGCCAGCAGTTTATGGGGGGAATCTAGCACAGATACGCAGTATTTT. The rearrangement uses TRBV12-3 or TRBV12-4 and TRBJ2-3, with D perhaps matching TRBD2 (6 bases). Trimming pared 2 bases from V and 0 bases from J, leaving 12 bases between. The CDR3 spans 16 residues.

This rearrangement joins TRBV5-6 to TRBJ2-1; D gene uncertain. The CDR3 consists of 14 residues. Per the germline V gene, CDR1 is SGHDT and CDR2 is YYEEEE. Trimming pared 3 bases from V and 5 bases from J, leaving 12 bases between. In DNA form, the CDR3 reads TGTGCCAGCAGCTGGTCCAGCCCCCACAATGAGCAGTTCTTC. Protein: CASSWSSPHNEQFF.

The chain employs TRBV28 and TRBJ2-1; 8 bases line up with TRBD2. This CDR3 region has 15 residues. CDR1 is MDHEN, CDR2 SYDVKM, per germline. Trimming took 4 bases from V and 6 from J; bases not matched to a gene: 8. CDR3 amino acids: CASSSPSGRTNEQFF. CDR3 coding DNA: TGTGCCAGCAGTTCACCTAGCGGGCGGACCAATGAGCAGTTCTTC.

This clonotype was observed many times. The chain joins TRBV7-3 to TRBJ2-7, with D possibly called TRBD1 or TRBD2 (5 bases each). This CDR3 comprises 14 residues. Trimming shortened V by 4 bases and J by 6 bases, and 16 bases separated the two germline ends. Germline-derived CDR1 and CDR2 are SGHTA and FQGTGA. The CDR3 coding sequence is TGTGCCAGCAGCTCATATCAGGGCAGCGGCGAGCAGTACTTC. Protein sequence: CASSSYQGSGEQYF.

The V and J genes are TRBV9 and TRBJ1-2; tentatively, D is TRBD1 (5 bases). Deletions cut 0 bases from V and 0 bases from J, with 24 bases between. The CDR3 runs to 20 residues. Germline CDR1 reads SGDLS; CDR2 reads YYNGEE. The CDR3 protein is CASSVEAPRGMVSPNYGYTF. The CDR3 DNA reads as TGTGCCAGCAGCGTAGAGGCCCCACGGGGGATGGTTTCGCCTAACTATGGCTACACCTTC.

This clonotype was seen more than once but under ten times. This sequence joins TRBV9 and TRBJ2-1, with TRBD2 matching over 10 bases. Germline CDR1 reads SGDLS; CDR2 reads YYNGEE. J lost 5 bases, V lost 4 bases, and 6 bases had no gene match. This CDR3 is built from 15 residues. The CDR3 is CASSPSGRSHNEQFF. The CDR3 DNA is TGTGCCAGCAGCCCTAGCGGGAGATCACACAATGAGCAGTTCTTC.

This chain links TRBV12-3 or TRBV12-4 with TRBJ2-2; 11 bases map to TRBD2. V lost 6 bases, J lost 7 bases, and 7 bases stayed unmatched. This CDR3 is 15 amino acids long. CDR3 residues: CASRLAGAGHGELFF. The CDR3, as DNA: TGTGCCAGCAGACTAGCGGGAGCGGGGCACGGGGAGCTGTTTTTT.

The V gene is TRBV4-2, the J gene TRBJ2-7; 9 positions match TRBD1. CDR1 is LGHNA, CDR2 YNFKEQ, per germline. The V gene end was trimmed by 4 bases and the J gene end by 4 bases; junction bases not matched to a gene: 8. The CDR3 spans 15 residues. In DNA, the CDR3 is TGTGCCAGCAGCCCAACAGGGGGCGCCGGGTACGAGCAGTACTTC. Protein product: CASSPTGGAGYEQYF.

This clonotype was seen only a few times. V gene TRBV6-1 combines with J gene TRBJ1-5; TRBD1 agrees at 8 bases. CDR1 and CDR2 (germline): MNHNS, SASEGT. V lost 6 bases, J lost 0 bases, and 4 bases stayed unmatched. The CDR3 extends over 15 amino acids. In DNA, the CDR3 is TGTGCCAGCAGACAAGGACAGGGTAGCAATCAGCCCCAGCATTTT. It specifies CASRQGQGSNQPQHF.